This section outlines one TCR beta chain sequence together with its context. Its antigen is currently unknown. TCRdb itself ran the PCR reads through MiXCR, one entry per CDR3 protein. The sample lists about 500,000 distinct CDR3 sequences, about a fifth seen once, with 0.65% to 0.95% in the top ten. The germline CDR1 and CDR2 sequences are MDHEN and SYDVKM. Trimming stripped 3 bases from V and 4 bases from J, with 16 bases between. This CDR3 is built from 15 residues. Source material for naive CD8 libraries was roughly 18,000 to 1,000,000 sorted cells, with 10%, 30% or 50% RNA. The data were obtained in a study of molecular identifiers for immune sequencing clone quantification. Study conclusions and caveats: For effector cells, clones above 20 RNA copies held over 99% of molecules; for naive cells, under 1%.

This TCR was sampled from a human donor in good health. Some libraries in this study had Jurkat cell RNA spiked in. The chain recombines TRBV28 with TRBJ2-7; TRBD1 might be the D (5 bases). The material sequenced was naive CD8+ T cells from blood, with Jurkat cell RNA spiked in. The subset denotes: FACS-sorted CD8+CD4-CCR7+CD45RA+ naive T cells. CDR3: CASSLLRGLEYEQYF. In nucleotides, the CDR3 is TGTGCCAGCAGTTTGCTAAGGGGCCTAGAGTACGAGCAGTACTTC.